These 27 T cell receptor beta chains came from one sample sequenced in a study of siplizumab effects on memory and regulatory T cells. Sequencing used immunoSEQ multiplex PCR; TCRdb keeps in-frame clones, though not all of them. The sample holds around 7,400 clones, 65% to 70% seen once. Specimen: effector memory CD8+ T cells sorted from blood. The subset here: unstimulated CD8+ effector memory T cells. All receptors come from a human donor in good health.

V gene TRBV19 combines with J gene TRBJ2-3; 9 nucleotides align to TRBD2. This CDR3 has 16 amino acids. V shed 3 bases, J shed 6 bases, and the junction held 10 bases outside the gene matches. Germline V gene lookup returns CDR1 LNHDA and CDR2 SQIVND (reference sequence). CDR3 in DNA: TGTGCCAGTAGTATTGGAGCGGGAGGAGTTTTGGATACGCAGTATTTT. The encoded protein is CASSIGAGGVLDTQYF.

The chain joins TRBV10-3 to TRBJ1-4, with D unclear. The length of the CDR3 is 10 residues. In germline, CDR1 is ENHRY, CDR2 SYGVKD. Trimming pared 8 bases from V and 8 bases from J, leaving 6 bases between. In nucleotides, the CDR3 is TGTGCCATCCCCGAAGAAAAACTGTTTTTT. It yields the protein CAIPEEKLFF.

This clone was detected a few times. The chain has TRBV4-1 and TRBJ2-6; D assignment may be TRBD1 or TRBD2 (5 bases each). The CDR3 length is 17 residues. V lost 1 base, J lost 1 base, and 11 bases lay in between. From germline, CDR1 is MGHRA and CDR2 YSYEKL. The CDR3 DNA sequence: TGCGCCAGCAGCCAAGGCGGGCAGGGATCTGGGGCCAACGTCCTGACTTTC. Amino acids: CASSQGGQGSGANVLTF.

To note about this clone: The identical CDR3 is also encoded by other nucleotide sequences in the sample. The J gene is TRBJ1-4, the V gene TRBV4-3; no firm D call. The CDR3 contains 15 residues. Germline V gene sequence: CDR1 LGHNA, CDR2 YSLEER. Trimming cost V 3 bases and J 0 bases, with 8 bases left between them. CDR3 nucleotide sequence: TGCGCCAGCAGCCAGGACGGAGCAACTAATGAAAAACTGTTTTTT. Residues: CASSQDGATNEKLFF.

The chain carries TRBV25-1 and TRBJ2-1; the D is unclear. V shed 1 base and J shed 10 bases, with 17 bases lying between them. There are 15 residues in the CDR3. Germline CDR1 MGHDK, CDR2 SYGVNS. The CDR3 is CASSELLAEVSEQFF. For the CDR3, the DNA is TGTGCCAGCAGTGAATTGTTAGCAGAGGTGTCGGAGCAGTTCTTC.

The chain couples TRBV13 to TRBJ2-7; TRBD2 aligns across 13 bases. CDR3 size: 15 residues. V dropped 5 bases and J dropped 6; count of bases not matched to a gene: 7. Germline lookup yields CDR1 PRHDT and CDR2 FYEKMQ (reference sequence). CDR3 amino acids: CASSRGGLAGLEQYF. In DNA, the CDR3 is TGTGCCAGCAGCAGAGGGGGACTAGCGGGGCTCGAGCAGTACTTC.

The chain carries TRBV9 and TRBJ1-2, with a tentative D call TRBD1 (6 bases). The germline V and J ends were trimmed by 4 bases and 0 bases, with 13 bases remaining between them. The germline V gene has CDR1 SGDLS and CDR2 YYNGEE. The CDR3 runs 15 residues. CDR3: CASSLYGGPNYGYTF. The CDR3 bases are TGTGCCAGCAGCTTATACGGGGGCCCTAACTATGGCTACACCTTC.

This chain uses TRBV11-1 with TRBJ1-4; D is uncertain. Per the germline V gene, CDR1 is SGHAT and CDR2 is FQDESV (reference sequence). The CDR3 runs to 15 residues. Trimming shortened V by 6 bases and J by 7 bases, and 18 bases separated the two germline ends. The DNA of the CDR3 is TGTGCCAGCAGTCTTAGGGAGGGAAGTAGTGAAAAACTGTTTTTT. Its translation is CASSLREGSSEKLFF.

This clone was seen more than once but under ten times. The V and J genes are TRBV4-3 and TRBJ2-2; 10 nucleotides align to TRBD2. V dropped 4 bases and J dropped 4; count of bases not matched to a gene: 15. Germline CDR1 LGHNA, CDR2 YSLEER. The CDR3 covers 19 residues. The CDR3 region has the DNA TGCGCCAGCAGCCTCCTCTTTGGAGCGGGAGGGGAGGGCACCGGGGAGCTGTTTTTT. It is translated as CASSLLFGAGGEGTGELFF.

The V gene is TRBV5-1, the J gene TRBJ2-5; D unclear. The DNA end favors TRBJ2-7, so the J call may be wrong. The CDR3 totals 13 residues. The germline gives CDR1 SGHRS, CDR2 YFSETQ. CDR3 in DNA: TGCGCCAGCAGCGTGACACCATCCTACGAGCAGTACTTC. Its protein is CASSVTPSYEQYF.

The CDR3 nucleotides read TGTGCCAGCTCACCGACAGGGGAAAACTATGGCTACACCTTC. Translating it yields CASSPTGENYGYTF. This chain connects TRBV18 to TRBJ1-2, with TRBD1 identical over 8 bases. With V trimmed by 3 bases and J by 2 bases, 2 bases remained unmatched. The CDR3 is 14 residues long. Per the germline V gene, CDR1 is KGHSH and CDR2 is LQKENI.

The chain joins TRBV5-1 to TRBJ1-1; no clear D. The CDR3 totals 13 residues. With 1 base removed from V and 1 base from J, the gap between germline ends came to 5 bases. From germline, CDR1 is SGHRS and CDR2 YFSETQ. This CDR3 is CASSLNANTEAFF. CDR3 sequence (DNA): TGCGCCAGCAGCTTGAACGCGAACACTGAAGCTTTCTTT.

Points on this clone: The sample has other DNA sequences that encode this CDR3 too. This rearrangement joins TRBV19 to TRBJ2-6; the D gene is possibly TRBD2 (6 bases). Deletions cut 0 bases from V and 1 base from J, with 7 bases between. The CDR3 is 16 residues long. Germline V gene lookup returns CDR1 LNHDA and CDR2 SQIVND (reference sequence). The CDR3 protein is CASSIDGGSGANVLTF. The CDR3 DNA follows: TGTGCCAGTAGTATAGATGGAGGGTCTGGGGCCAACGTCCTGACTTTC.

The CDR3 protein is CASSQDHELAGHEQYF. The CDR3 DNA reads as TGTGCCAGCAGCCAAGATCACGAACTAGCGGGCCACGAGCAGTACTTC. The chain joins TRBV4-2 to TRBJ2-7, with TRBD2 matching over 9 bases. The CDR3 consists of 16 residues. With 0 bases clipped from V and 5 bases from J, the junction kept 8 bases outside the gene matches. Germline-derived CDR1 and CDR2 are LGHNA and YNFKEQ.

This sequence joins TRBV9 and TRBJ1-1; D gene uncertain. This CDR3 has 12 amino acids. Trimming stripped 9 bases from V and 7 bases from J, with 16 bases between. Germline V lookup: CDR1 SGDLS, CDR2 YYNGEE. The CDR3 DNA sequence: TGTGCCACCCGTGGAAACGACCTTGAAGCTTTCTTT. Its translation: CATRGNDLEAFF.

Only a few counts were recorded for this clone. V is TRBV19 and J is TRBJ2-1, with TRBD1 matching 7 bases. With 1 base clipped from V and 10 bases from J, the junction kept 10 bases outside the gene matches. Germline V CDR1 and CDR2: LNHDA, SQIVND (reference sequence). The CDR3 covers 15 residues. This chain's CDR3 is CASSIGTEGAWEQFF. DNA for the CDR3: TGTGCCAGTAGTATAGGGACCGAGGGGGCATGGGAGCAGTTCTTC.

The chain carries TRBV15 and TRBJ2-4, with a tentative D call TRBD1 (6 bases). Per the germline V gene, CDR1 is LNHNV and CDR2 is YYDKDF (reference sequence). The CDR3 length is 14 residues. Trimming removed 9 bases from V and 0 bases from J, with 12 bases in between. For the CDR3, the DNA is TGTGCCACACGACAGGTAATAGCCAAAAACATTCAGTACTTC. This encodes CATRQVIAKNIQYF.

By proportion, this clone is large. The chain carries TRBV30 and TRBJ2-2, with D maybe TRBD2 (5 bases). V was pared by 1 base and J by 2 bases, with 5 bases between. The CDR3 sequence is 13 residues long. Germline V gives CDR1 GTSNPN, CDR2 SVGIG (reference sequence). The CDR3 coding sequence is TGTGCCTGGAGTGCGGGAAACACCGGGGAGCTGTTTTTT. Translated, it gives CAWSAGNTGELFF.

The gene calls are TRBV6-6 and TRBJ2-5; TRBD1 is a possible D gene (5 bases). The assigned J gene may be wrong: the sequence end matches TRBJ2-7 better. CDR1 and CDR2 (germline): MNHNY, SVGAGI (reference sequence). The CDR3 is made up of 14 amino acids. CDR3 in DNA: TGTGCCAGCAGTTACTCGGCAGACAGCTACGAGCAGTACTTC. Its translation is CASSYSADSYEQYF.

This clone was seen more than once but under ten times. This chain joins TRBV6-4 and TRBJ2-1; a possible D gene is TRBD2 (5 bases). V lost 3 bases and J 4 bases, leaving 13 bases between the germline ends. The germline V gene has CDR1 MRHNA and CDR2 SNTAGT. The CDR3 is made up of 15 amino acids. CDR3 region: CASSEEGSEYNEQFF. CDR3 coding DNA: TGTGCCAGCAGTGAAGAGGGTAGCGAATACAATGAGCAGTTCTTC.

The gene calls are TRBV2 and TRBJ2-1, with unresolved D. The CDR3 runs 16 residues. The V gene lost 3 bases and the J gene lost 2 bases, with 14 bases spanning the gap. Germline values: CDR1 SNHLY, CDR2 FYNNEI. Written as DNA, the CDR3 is TGTGCCAGCAGTGAGGAGAGAAGCTCAACCTACAATGAGCAGTTCTTC. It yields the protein CASSEERSSTYNEQFF.

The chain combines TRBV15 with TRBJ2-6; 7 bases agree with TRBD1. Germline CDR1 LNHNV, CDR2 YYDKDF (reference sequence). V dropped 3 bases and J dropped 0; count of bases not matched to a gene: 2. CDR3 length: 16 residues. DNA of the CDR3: TGTGCCACCAGCAGGGGGACAGCCTCTGGGGCCAACGTCCTGACTTTC. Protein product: CATSRGTASGANVLTF.

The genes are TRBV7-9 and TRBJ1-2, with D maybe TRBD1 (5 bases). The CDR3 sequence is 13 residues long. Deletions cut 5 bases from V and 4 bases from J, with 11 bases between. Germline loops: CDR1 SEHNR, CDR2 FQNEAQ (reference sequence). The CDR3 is CASSQQESYGYTF. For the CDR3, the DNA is TGTGCCAGCAGCCAACAGGAATCCTATGGCTACACCTTC.

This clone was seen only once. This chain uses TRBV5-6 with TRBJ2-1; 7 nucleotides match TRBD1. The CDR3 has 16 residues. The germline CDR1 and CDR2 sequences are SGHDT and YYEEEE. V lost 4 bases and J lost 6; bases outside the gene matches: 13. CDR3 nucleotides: TGTGCCAGCAGCCAGGTCCGGGACAGCCCTTTCAATGAGCAGTTCTTC. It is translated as CASSQVRDSPFNEQFF.

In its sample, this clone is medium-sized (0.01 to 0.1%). The chain's CDR3 is CASSELAGGPDTQYF. Written as DNA, the CDR3 is TGTGCCAGCAGTGAACTAGCGGGAGGGCCAGATACGCAGTATTTT. V and J are TRBV6-1 and TRBJ2-3; 12 nucleotides match TRBD2. The germline CDR1 and CDR2 sequences are MNHNS and SASEGT. The CDR3 consists of 15 residues. V trimming: 2 bases; J trimming: 4 bases; junction bases outside the gene matches: 1.

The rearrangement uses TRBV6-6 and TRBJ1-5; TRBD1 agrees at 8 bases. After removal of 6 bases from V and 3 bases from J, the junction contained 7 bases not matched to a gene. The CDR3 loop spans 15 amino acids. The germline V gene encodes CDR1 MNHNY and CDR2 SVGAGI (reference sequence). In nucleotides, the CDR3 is TGTGCCAGCAGCAGGGGACAGGCCGACAATCAGCCCCAGCATTTT. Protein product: CASSRGQADNQPQHF.

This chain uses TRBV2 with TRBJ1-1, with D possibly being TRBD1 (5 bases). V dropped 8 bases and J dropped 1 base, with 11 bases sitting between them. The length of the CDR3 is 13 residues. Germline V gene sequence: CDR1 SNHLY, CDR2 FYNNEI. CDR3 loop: CASWGLRNTEAFF. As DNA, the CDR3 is TGTGCCAGCTGGGGACTCAGGAACACTGAAGCTTTCTTT. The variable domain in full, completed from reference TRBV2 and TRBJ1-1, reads EPEVTQTPSHQVTQMGQEVILRCVPISNHLYFYWYRQILGQKVEFLVSFYNNEISEKSEIFDDQFSVERPDGSNFTLKIRSTKLEDSAMYFCASWGLRNTEAFFGQGTRLTVV.